The 25 T cell receptor beta chains presented below share a single source sample, sequenced in a study of cytomegalovirus exposure and HLA in healthy donors. Only in-frame clones appear in the TCRdb table, and some are missing; sequencing was by immunoSEQ multiplex PCR. The table has 200,000 or so clones, roughly 85% seen once. Material: PBMCs. These TCRs come from a woman aged 18-29 years in good health and CMV-seronegative.

The chain is built from TRBV2 and TRBJ1-2; D possibly corresponds to TRBD1 (5 bases). The CDR3 loop spans 15 amino acids. Germline CDR1 SNHLY, CDR2 FYNNEI. V lost 6 bases and J 1 base, leaving 15 bases between the germline ends. In nucleotides, the CDR3 is TGTGCCAGCAGGGGGGTCGGGGTTCTTAACTATGGCTACACCTTC. It codes for CASRGVGVLNYGYTF.

The chain employs TRBV4-1 and TRBJ2-7; D gene uncertain. The CDR3 spans 13 residues. Germline CDR1 and CDR2: MGHRA and YSYEKL. The V and J ends lost 0 bases and 4 bases respectively, with 7 bases between them. The CDR3, as DNA: TGCGCCAGCAGCCAAGATACCGAGTACGAGCAGTACTTC. Its protein is CASSQDTEYEQYF.

J is TRBJ2-5 and V is TRBV2; TRBD1 matches at 9 bases. The V gene end was trimmed by 6 bases and the J gene end by 3 bases; junction bases not matched to a gene: 2. The CDR3 totals 13 residues. Germline CDR1 reads SNHLY; CDR2 reads FYNNEI. The CDR3 is CASRWDREETQYF. The CDR3 nucleotides read TGTGCCAGCAGGTGGGACAGGGAAGAGACCCAGTACTTC.

V is TRBV27 and J is TRBJ1-2, with D possibly being TRBD1 (5 bases). This CDR3 has 13 residues. The germline gives CDR1 MNHEY, CDR2 SMNVEV (reference sequence). V was trimmed by 5 bases and J by 8 bases, leaving 15 bases between them. CDR3: CASSVGVREGYTF. CDR3 sequence (DNA): TGTGCCAGCAGTGTAGGTGTCAGGGAAGGCTACACCTTC.

The chain joins TRBV19 to TRBJ1-1; 8 bases align to TRBD1. In germline, CDR1 is LNHDA, CDR2 SQIVND (reference sequence). The CDR3 sequence is 15 residues long. V trimming: 2 bases; J trimming: 1 base; junction bases outside the gene matches: 3. The CDR3 DNA reads as TGTGCCAGTAGTATATCAGGGGGCCCGAACACTGAAGCTTTCTTT. It encodes CASSISGGPNTEAFF.

The gene calls are TRBV28 and TRBJ2-3; D might be TRBD2 (5 bases). Trimming stripped 8 bases from V and 1 base from J, with 10 bases between. Germline assignment: CDR1 MDHEN and CDR2 SYDVKM. The CDR3 sequence is 13 residues long. Here the CDR3 reads CASRFGGTDTQYF. In DNA, the CDR3 is TGTGCCAGCCGATTCGGGGGCACAGATACGCAGTATTTT.

The V call is TRBV7-9, the J call TRBJ1-1; D perhaps matches TRBD1 (5 bases). Trimming took off 5 bases at V and 2 bases at J, with 9 bases between the two ends. Germline V gene lookup returns CDR1 SEHNR and CDR2 FQNEAQ (reference sequence). The CDR3 runs 13 residues. CDR3 sequence: CASSQDSNTEAFF. Written as DNA, the CDR3 is TGTGCCAGCAGCCAAGACAGTAACACTGAAGCTTTCTTT.

This sequence joins TRBV11-2 and TRBJ2-4; TRBD1 matches 7 bases. The CDR3 sequence is 15 residues long. From germline, CDR1 is SGHAT and CDR2 FQNNGV. V was clipped by 4 bases and J by 5 bases; unmatched bases: 8. The CDR3 DNA reads as TGTGCCAGCAGCTCCCAACAGGGGCGCGAAAACATTCAGTACTTC. Amino acids: CASSSQQGRENIQYF. Full variable domain (missing parts from reference TRBV11-2 and TRBJ2-4): EAGVAQSPRYKIIEKRQSVAFWCNPISGHATLYWYQQILGQGPKLLIQFQNNGVVDDSQLPKDRFSAERLKGVDSTLKIQPAKLEDSAVYLCASSSQQGRENIQYFGAGTRLSVL.

This sequence joins TRBV7-9 and TRBJ2-2; 9 bases match TRBD1. Trimming cost V 6 bases and J 1 base; bases outside gene matches: 3. The CDR3 length is 15 residues. CDR1 and CDR2 (germline): SEHNR, FQNEAQ (reference sequence). This chain's CDR3 is CASRQGAGNTGELFF. The CDR3 nucleotides are TGTGCCAGCAGACAGGGGGCGGGGAACACCGGGGAGCTGTTTTTT.

The gene calls are TRBV9 and TRBJ1-2, with 8 bases fitting TRBD1. The V gene's germline CDR1 is SGDLS and CDR2 YYNGEE. The CDR3 consists of 15 residues. J lost 5 bases, V lost 6 bases, and 12 bases had no gene match. The CDR3 bases are TGTGCCAGCACCGCCCCTGACAGGGGCGAGTATGGCTACACCTTC. Protein product: CASTAPDRGEYGYTF.

This rearrangement joins TRBV2 to TRBJ1-5; TRBD1 matches at 8 bases. J gave up 9 bases and V 5 bases, and 6 bases lay outside the gene matches. The CDR3 is 13 residues long. The germline V gene has CDR1 SNHLY and CDR2 FYNNEI. Here the CDR3 DNA reads TGTGCCAGCAGTCTAGACAGGGGAGGGCCCCAGCATTTT. Translation: CASSLDRGGPQHF.

This clone appeared a single time. This chain connects TRBV13 to TRBJ2-7; no reliable D call. Germline V gene sequence: CDR1 PRHDT, CDR2 FYEKMQ (reference sequence). The CDR3 loop spans 13 amino acids. Trimming cost V 5 bases and J 0 bases, with 8 bases left between them. The DNA of the CDR3 is TGTGCCAGCAGCGGACCATACTCCTACGAGCAGTACTTC. Its translation: CASSGPYSYEQYF.

This clone was found once. The chain recombines TRBV2 with TRBJ2-5; weak D call: TRBD1 (5 bases). From germline, CDR1 is SNHLY and CDR2 FYNNEI. V was trimmed by 6 bases and J by 9 bases, leaving 17 bases between them. CDR3 length equals 13 residues. DNA for the CDR3: TGTGCCAGCAGCCCCGGGCCGAAGGGGCCCCAGTACTTC. The encoded protein is CASSPGPKGPQYF.

The chain carries TRBV12-5 and TRBJ2-2, with a weak D call TRBD2 (6 bases). Germline V lookup: CDR1 LGHNT, CDR2 FRNRAP. V shed 0 bases and J shed 1 base, with 6 bases lying between them. CDR3 length: 15 residues. Here the CDR3 reads CASGLVGLNTGELFF. CDR3 bases: TGTGCTAGTGGTTTGGTGGGACTGAACACCGGGGAGCTGTTTTTT.

The V and J genes are TRBV28 and TRBJ2-1; the D gene is possibly TRBD2 (5 bases). This CDR3 spans 15 amino acids. The V gene lost 4 bases and the J gene lost 3 bases, with 13 bases spanning the gap. The germline CDR1 and CDR2 sequences are MDHEN and SYDVKM. The CDR3 DNA reads as TGTGCCAGCAGTTCGGACTCTCTACTCTACAATGAGCAGTTCTTC. Its translation: CASSSDSLLYNEQFF.

This clone has just a few counts. The V and J genes are TRBV9 and TRBJ1-6; D call uncertain. The CDR3 is 16 residues long. The V end was cut by 0 bases, the J end by 0 bases, with 7 bases between. Germline assignment: CDR1 SGDLS and CDR2 YYNGEE. The CDR3 DNA sequence: TGTGCCAGCAGCGTAGCCCAGAGCTCCTATAATTCACCCCTCCACTTT. Translated, it gives CASSVAQSSYNSPLHF.

This clone was recorded only once. This CDR3 is CASSQGPANEKLFF. The DNA for the CDR3 is TGCGCCAGCAGCCAGGGGCCGGCTAATGAAAAACTGTTTTTT. The chain has TRBV5-1 and TRBJ1-4; D is perhaps TRBD1 (6 bases). The CDR3 is made up of 14 amino acids. The V gene's germline CDR1 is SGHRS and CDR2 YFSETQ. The V gene lost 4 bases and the J gene lost 3 bases, with 10 bases spanning the gap.

This clone turned up a few times. J is TRBJ2-1 and V is TRBV7-9, with a possible D match to TRBD2 (6 bases). V gave up 1 base and J gave up 3 bases, with 22 bases separating them. Germline values: CDR1 SEHNR, CDR2 FQNEAQ (reference sequence). There are 19 residues in the CDR3. CDR3 DNA sequence: TGTGCCAGCAGCTTAGTGGGCTCGGGGGAAATAGGCTTCTACAATGAGCAGTTCTTC. The encoded protein is CASSLVGSGEIGFYNEQFF.

The chain employs TRBV5-1 and TRBJ1-2; D possibly corresponds to TRBD1 (5 bases). Germline CDR1 reads SGHRS; CDR2 reads YFSETQ. This CDR3 comprises 15 residues. V dropped 2 bases and J dropped 2 bases, with 13 bases sitting between them. The CDR3 sequence: CASSFEGGTNYGYTF. The CDR3 bases are TGCGCCAGCAGCTTTGAGGGAGGGACCAACTATGGCTACACCTTC.

V usage is TRBV6-5 and J usage is TRBJ1-1; D is unclear. The germline V and J ends were trimmed by 4 bases and 0 bases, with 12 bases remaining between them. The CDR3 is 15 amino acids. Germline V gene data show CDR1 as MNHEY and CDR2 as SVGAGI. The CDR3 region has the DNA TGTGCCAGCAGTTTCGGACGGAGCATGAACACTGAAGCTTTCTTT. The encoded protein is CASSFGRSMNTEAFF.

Here the CDR3 reads CASRMISGRGGETQYF. In DNA form, the CDR3 reads TGTGCCAGCCGGATGATTAGCGGGAGAGGTGGGGAGACCCAGTACTTC. The chain employs TRBV11-2 and TRBJ2-5, with TRBD2 matching over 9 bases. Trimming cost V 8 bases and J 5 bases; bases outside gene matches: 15. The CDR3 loop spans 16 amino acids. The V gene's germline CDR1 is SGHAT and CDR2 FQNNGV. Full variable domain (outside the CDR3, taken from reference TRBV11-2 and TRBJ2-5): EAGVAQSPRYKIIEKRQSVAFWCNPISGHATLYWYQQILGQGPKLLIQFQNNGVVDDSQLPKDRFSAERLKGVDSTLKIQPAKLEDSAVYLCASRMISGRGGETQYFGPGTRLLVL.

The CDR3 here is CASSPERGNTEAFF. The CDR3 nucleotides are TGTGCCAGCAGCCCAGAGAGGGGGAACACTGAAGCTTTCTTT. This sequence joins TRBV7-2 and TRBJ1-1; a weak D match, TRBD1 (5 bases). CDR1 and CDR2 (germline): SGHTA, FQGNSA. The V and J ends lost 5 bases and 1 base respectively, with 11 bases between them. CDR3 length: 14 amino acids.

This clone was seen more than once but under ten times. The chain carries TRBV7-3 and TRBJ1-1, with D possibly matching TRBD1 (5 bases). V shed 6 bases and J shed 3 bases, with 11 bases lying between them. In germline, CDR1 is SGHTA, CDR2 FQGTGA. CDR3 length equals 13 residues. CDR3 coding DNA: TGTGCCAGCAGAGTCGGGGCCGACACTGAAGCTTTCTTT. This encodes CASRVGADTEAFF.

The chain uses TRBV6-5 and TRBJ2-2; D is uncertain. Germline V CDR1 and CDR2: MNHEY, SVGAGI. The CDR3 extends over 15 amino acids. V shed 5 bases and J shed 1 base, with 11 bases lying between them. CDR3 amino acids: CASSRSRGNTGELFF. The CDR3 DNA reads as TGTGCCAGCAGTCGCTCGAGAGGGAACACCGGGGAGCTGTTTTTT.

The genes are TRBV29-1 and TRBJ2-7; 9 bases fit TRBD2. The CDR3 runs to 13 residues. V shed 5 bases, J shed 0 bases, and the junction held 2 bases outside the gene matches. Germline loops: CDR1 SQVTM, CDR2 ANQGSEA. The CDR3: CSVLAGASYEQYF. DNA for the CDR3: TGCAGCGTTTTAGCGGGAGCCTCCTACGAGCAGTACTTC.